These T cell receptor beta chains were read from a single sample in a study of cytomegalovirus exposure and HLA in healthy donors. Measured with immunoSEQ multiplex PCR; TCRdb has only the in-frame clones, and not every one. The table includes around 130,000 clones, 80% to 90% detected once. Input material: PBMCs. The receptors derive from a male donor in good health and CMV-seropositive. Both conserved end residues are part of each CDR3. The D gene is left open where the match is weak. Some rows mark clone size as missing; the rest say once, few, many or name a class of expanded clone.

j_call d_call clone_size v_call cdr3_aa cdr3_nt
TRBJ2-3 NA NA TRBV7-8 CASSFVQADTQYF TGTGCCAGCAGCTTCGTACAGGCAGATACGCAGTATTTT
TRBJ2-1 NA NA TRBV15 CATSRELAAYSYNEQFF TGTGCCACCAGCAGAGAATTAGCGGCATACTCCTACAATGAGCAGTTCTTC
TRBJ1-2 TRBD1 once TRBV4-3 CASSHVGQDYYGYTF TGCGCCAGCAGCCATGTCGGACAGGACTACTATGGCTACACCTTC
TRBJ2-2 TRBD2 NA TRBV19 CASIGAGAYTGELFF TGTGCCAGTATCGGAGCGGGAGCTTACACCGGGGAGCTGTTTTTT
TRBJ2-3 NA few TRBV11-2 CASSLVGGRLTDTQYF TGTGCCAGCAGCTTAGTCGGAGGGCGACTCACAGATACGCAGTATTTT
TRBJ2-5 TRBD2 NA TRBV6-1 CASRRTSGNQETQYF TGTGCCAGCAGGAGGACTAGCGGGAATCAGGAGACCCAGTACTTC
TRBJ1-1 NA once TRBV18 CASSPGTSNTEAFF TGTGCCAGCTCACCAGGGACATCGAACACTGAAGCTTTCTTT
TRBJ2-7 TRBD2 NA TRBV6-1 CASLGLAGVVYEQYF TGTGCCAGCCTCGGACTAGCGGGAGTTGTGTACGAGCAGTACTTC
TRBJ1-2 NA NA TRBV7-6 CASSLAHPNYGYTF TGTGCCAGCAGCCTGGCCCACCCAAACTATGGCTACACCTTC
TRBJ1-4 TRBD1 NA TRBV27 CASSGGTALPEKLFF TGTGCCAGCAGTGGAGGGACAGCCTTACCTGAAAAACTGTTTTTT